These 23 T cell receptor beta chains originate from one sample sequenced in a study of T cells after yellow fever vaccination. TCRdb analysed the 5' RACE reads with MiXCR anew, one entry per CDR3 protein. The table includes fewer than 450,000 distinct CDR3 sequences, around 8.1% detected once. The material was PBMCs, obtained about 49 days after the first yellow fever vaccination. The receptors here all came from a man aged 18 to 30 who received the YFV17D yellow fever vaccine.

This clonotype has just a few counts. The chain recombines TRBV29-1 with TRBJ1-2; no firm D call. Trimming shortened V by 4 bases and J by 4 bases, and 10 bases separated the two germline ends. The CDR3 contains 12 residues. Germline V gives CDR1 SQVTM, CDR2 ANQGSEA. This CDR3 is CSVVVWGYGYTF. The CDR3 DNA reads TGCAGCGTTGTGGTTTGGGGCTATGGCTACACCTTC. Filled out from reference TRBV29-1 and TRBJ1-2, the complete variable domain reads SAVISQKPSRDICQRGTSLTIQCQVDSQVTMMFWYRQQPGQSLTLIATANQGSEATYESGFVIDKFPISRPNLTFSTLTVSNMSPEDSSIYLCSVVVWGYGYTFGSGTRLTVV.

This clonotype was picked up a small number of times. The V and J genes are TRBV7-2 and TRBJ1-2, with D possibly matching TRBD1 (5 bases). In germline, CDR1 is SGHTA, CDR2 FQGNSA. Deletions cut 5 bases from V and 3 bases from J, with 13 bases between. This CDR3 is 14 amino acids long. The CDR3 DNA sequence: TGTGCCAGCAGCCCCAGGGTGGCTGACTATGGCTACACCTTC. It translates to CASSPRVADYGYTF.

This clonotype was counted between two and nine times. The rearrangement uses TRBV9 and TRBJ1-6; weak D call: TRBD1 (5 bases). CDR1 is SGDLS and CDR2 is YYNGEE in the germline V gene. This CDR3 region has 14 residues. The germline V and J ends were trimmed by 4 bases and 8 bases, with 13 bases remaining between them. In DNA, the CDR3 is TGTGCCAGCAGCCCTCGGCCCAGGGATTCACCCCTCCACTTT. Translating it yields CASSPRPRDSPLHF.

Ten or more counts support this clonotype. The rearrangement links TRBV29-1 to TRBJ2-7, with 8 bases that match TRBD1. The germline CDR1 and CDR2 sequences are SQVTM and ANQGSEA. The CDR3 is 12 amino acids. V was pared by 3 bases and J by 5 bases, with 3 bases of the junction left unmatched. The CDR3 here is CSVDDRGDEQYF. The CDR3 nucleotides are TGCAGCGTTGACGACAGGGGCGACGAGCAGTACTTC.

V and J are TRBV15 and TRBJ2-2, with 8 nucleotides matching TRBD1. This CDR3 contains 14 residues. Germline V lookup: CDR1 LNHNV, CDR2 YYDKDF (reference sequence). Trimming cost V 8 bases and J 4 bases; bases outside gene matches: 6. CDR3 bases: TGTGCCACCTCGGACAGGGTTAGCACCGGGGAGCTGTTTTTT. Amino acids: CATSDRVSTGELFF.

This clonotype has a handful of counts. Compared with germline, one end of the junction differs, possibly owing to a read error. J is TRBJ2-1 and V is TRBV20-1; TRBD2 might be the D (6 bases). CDR3 length: 13 residues. CDR1 and CDR2 from the germline V gene are DFQATT and SNEGSKA (reference sequence). The CDR3 DNA sequence: TGCAGTGCTAGAAGGGCCACTAGCCCCTACGGGATCTTC. Its protein is CSARRATSPYGIF.

DNA for the CDR3: TGCGCCAGCAGCCACGGGGACAGGTATCATTGGCTGTTCTACAATGAGCAGTTCTTC. Translation gives CASSHGDRYHWLFYNEQFF. V usage is TRBV4-3 and J usage is TRBJ2-1; 8 bases agree with TRBD1. CDR1 and CDR2 from the germline V gene are LGHNA and YSLEER. V was pared by 3 bases and J by 3 bases, with 16 bases of the junction left unmatched. The CDR3 has 19 residues.

This clonotype appeared many times. The rearrangement uses TRBV12-3 or TRBV12-4 and TRBJ2-3; 7 bases line up with TRBD2. This CDR3 is 14 amino acids long. V trimming: 7 bases; J trimming: 5 bases; junction bases outside the gene matches: 9. The CDR3 region is CASNKVGGVDTQYF. The CDR3 nucleotides read TGTGCCAGCAATAAGGTGGGGGGGGTAGATACGCAGTATTTT.

The CDR3 is CASSYGGSGEETQYF. The DNA for the CDR3 is TGTGCCAGCAGTTACGGTGGTAGCGGGGAAGAGACCCAGTACTTC. The chain couples TRBV6-2 or TRBV6-3 to TRBJ2-5, with 8 bases identical to TRBD2. This CDR3 comprises 15 residues. Germline-derived CDR1 and CDR2 are MNHEY and SVGEGT. Germline trimming cut 2 bases from V and 3 bases from J; bases unmatched to any gene: 5.

This clonotype was counted a few times. V gene TRBV6-1 combines with J gene TRBJ2-3; weak D call: TRBD1 (6 bases). V lost 4 bases to trimming and J lost 5 bases, with 10 bases between them. The CDR3 runs 13 residues. Looked up from germline, CDR1 is MNHNS and CDR2 is SASEGT. The CDR3 loop is CASSATGIDTQYF. The CDR3 nucleotides read TGTGCCAGCAGTGCAACAGGGATAGATACGCAGTATTTT.

The chain carries TRBV7-9 and TRBJ1-2, with 9 nucleotides matching TRBD1. This CDR3 has 14 residues. V trimming: 5 bases; J trimming: 4 bases; junction bases outside the gene matches: 5. CDR1 is SEHNR and CDR2 is FQNEAQ in the germline V gene (reference sequence). In nucleotides, the CDR3 is TGTGCCAGCAGCCCGGGGACAGGGCGCTATGGCTACACCTTC. Protein sequence: CASSPGTGRYGYTF. Drawing the rest from reference TRBV7-9 and TRBJ1-2, the complete variable domain is DTGVSQNPRHKITKRGQNVTFRCDPISEHNRLYWYRQTLGQGPEFLTYFQNEAQLEKSRLLSDRFSAERPKGSFSTLEIQRTEQGDSAMYLCASSPGTGRYGYTFGSGTRLTVV.

The sample holds a few counts of this clonotype. This sequence joins TRBV7-9 and TRBJ2-5; 7 nucleotides match TRBD2. CDR1 is SEHNR, CDR2 FQNEAQ, per germline (reference sequence). The CDR3 length is 15 residues. V gave up 5 bases and J gave up 1 base; unmatched junction bases: 7. The CDR3 region has the DNA TGTGCCAGCAGCACCGGGAGCGGGGCCCAAGAGACCCAGTACTTC. It translates to CASSTGSGAQETQYF.

This clonotype was found a few times. The chain couples TRBV11-2 to TRBJ1-2; possibly TRBD1 for D (5 bases). Trimming left V 4 bases short and J 2 bases short, with 14 bases between. CDR1 is SGHAT and CDR2 is FQNNGV in the germline V gene. The CDR3 covers 15 residues. CDR3 residues: CASSSADSDNYGYTF. The DNA of the CDR3 is TGTGCCAGCAGCTCGGCCGACAGTGACAACTATGGCTACACCTTC.

The gene calls are TRBV5-6 and TRBJ2-1; 10 bases fit TRBD1. V dropped 0 bases and J dropped 6; count of bases not matched to a gene: 6. CDR3 length equals 16 residues. Germline V gene data show CDR1 as SGHDT and CDR2 as YYEEEE. CDR3 DNA: TGTGCCAGCAGCTTGGCTGGGACAGGGGTTAGCAATGAGCAGTTCTTC. It specifies CASSLAGTGVSNEQFF.

This clonotype showed up just a few times. The V call is TRBV20-1, the J call TRBJ2-3; D uncertain. The V gene lost 2 bases and the J gene lost 1 base, with 10 bases spanning the gap. Per the germline V gene, CDR1 is DFQATT and CDR2 is SNEGSKA (reference sequence). There are 14 residues in the CDR3. CDR3 sequence reads: CSARTVRRTDTQYF. For the CDR3, the DNA is TGCAGTGCTAGAACAGTCCGCCGCACAGATACGCAGTATTTT.

This clonotype appeared a few times. The gene calls are TRBV29-1 and TRBJ2-3; 12 bases line up with TRBD2. CDR1 and CDR2 from the germline V gene are SQVTM and ANQGSEA. This CDR3 comprises 15 residues. J was trimmed by 4 bases and V by 3 bases; bases with no gene match: 5. The CDR3 protein is CSVDLAGGPADTQYF. CDR3 nucleotides: TGCAGCGTTGACCTAGCGGGGGGGCCCGCAGATACGCAGTATTTT.

The rearrangement links TRBV6-6 to TRBJ2-3; D gene ambiguous. The CDR3 spans 11 residues. With 2 bases removed from V and 7 bases from J, the gap between germline ends came to 4 bases. Looked up from germline, CDR1 is MNHNY and CDR2 is SVGAGI (reference sequence). CDR3 DNA sequence: TGTGCCAGCAGTTACAGCCATACGCAGTATTTT. Translating gives CASSYSHTQYF.

This chain connects TRBV5-1 to TRBJ2-7, with TRBD1 identical over 9 bases. CDR3 length: 15 residues. Trimming cost V 2 bases and J 5 bases; bases outside gene matches: 8. Per the germline V gene, CDR1 is SGHRS and CDR2 is YFSETQ. The CDR3 reads CASSFNRGLSHEQYF. The DNA for the CDR3 is TGCGCCAGCAGCTTTAACAGGGGGCTCAGCCACGAGCAGTACTTC.

V and J are TRBV20-1 and TRBJ2-7; D is unresolved. Germline-derived CDR1 and CDR2 are DFQATT and SNEGSKA (reference sequence). The CDR3 is 12 residues long. Trimming took off 2 bases at V and 1 base at J, with 6 bases between the two ends. The CDR3 here is CSARYRSYEQYV. In DNA, the CDR3 is TGCAGTGCTAGATACCGATCCTACGAGCAGTACGTC.

The chain carries TRBV7-6 and TRBJ2-1; a weak D match, TRBD2 (5 bases). Germline V CDR1 and CDR2: SGHVS, FNYEAQ. CDR3 length: 13 amino acids. V lost 1 base and J lost 12, with 13 bases in between. CDR3 residues: CASSLGTGWVQFF. DNA for the CDR3: TGTGCCAGCAGCTTAGGCACGGGGTGGGTGCAGTTCTTC. Complete variable domain (other parts from reference TRBV7-6 and TRBJ2-1): GAGVSQSPRYKVTKRGQDVALRCDPISGHVSLYWYRQALGQGPEFLTYFNYEAQQDKSGLPNDRFSAERPEGSISTLTIQRTEQRDSAMYRCASSLGTGWVQFFGPGTRLTVL.

The rearrangement uses TRBV6-5 and TRBJ1-1; D is perhaps TRBD1 (6 bases). V gave up 4 bases and J gave up 7 bases, with 10 bases separating them. This CDR3 spans 12 amino acids. Per germline, CDR1 MNHEY and CDR2 SVGAGI. As DNA, the CDR3 is TGTGCCAGCAGTTTAACAGGGCGTGAAGCTTTCTTT. This gives the protein CASSLTGREAFF.

This clonotype was counted only a few times. This sequence joins TRBV5-1 and TRBJ2-2; 10 bases agree with TRBD1. This CDR3 comprises 15 residues. After removal of 4 bases from V and 6 bases from J, the junction contained 6 bases not matched to a gene. Germline V gene sequence: CDR1 SGHRS, CDR2 YFSETQ. The CDR3 reads CASSPGGTGAGELFF. CDR3 DNA sequence: TGCGCCAGCAGCCCCGGGGGGACAGGGGCCGGGGAGCTGTTTTTT.

This clonotype came up a few times. The gene calls are TRBV20-1 and TRBJ1-1, with a possible D match to TRBD1 (5 bases). In germline, CDR1 is DFQATT, CDR2 SNEGSKA (reference sequence). The V gene lost 6 bases and the J gene lost 1 base, with 15 bases spanning the gap. The CDR3 extends over 14 amino acids. CDR3 coding DNA: TGCAGTGCCCCCCGGAGGGGCAGGAACACTGAAGCTTTCTTT. Protein sequence: CSAPRRGRNTEAFF.